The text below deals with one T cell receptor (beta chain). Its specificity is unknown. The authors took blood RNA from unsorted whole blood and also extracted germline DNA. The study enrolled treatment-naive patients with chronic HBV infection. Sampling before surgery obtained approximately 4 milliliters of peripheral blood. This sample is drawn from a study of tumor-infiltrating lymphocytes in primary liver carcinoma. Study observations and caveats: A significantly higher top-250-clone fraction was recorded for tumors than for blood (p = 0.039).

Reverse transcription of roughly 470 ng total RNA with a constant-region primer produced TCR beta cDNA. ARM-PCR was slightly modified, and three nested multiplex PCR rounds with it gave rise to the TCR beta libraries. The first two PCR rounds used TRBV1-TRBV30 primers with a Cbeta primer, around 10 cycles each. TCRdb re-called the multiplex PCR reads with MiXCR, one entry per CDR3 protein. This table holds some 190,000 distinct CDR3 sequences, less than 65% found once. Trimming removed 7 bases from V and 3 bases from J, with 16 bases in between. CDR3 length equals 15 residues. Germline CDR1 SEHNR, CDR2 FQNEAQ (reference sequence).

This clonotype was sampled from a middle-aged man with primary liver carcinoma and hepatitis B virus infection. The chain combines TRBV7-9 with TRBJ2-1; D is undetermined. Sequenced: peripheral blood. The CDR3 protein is CASNPSGTGYNEQFF. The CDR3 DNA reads TGTGCCAGCAACCCGTCGGGCACGGGCTACAATGAGCAGTTCTTC. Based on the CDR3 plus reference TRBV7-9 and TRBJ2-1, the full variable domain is DTGVSQNPRHKITKRGQNVTFRCDPISEHNRLYWYRQTLGQGPEFLTYFQNEAQLEKSRLLSDRFSAERPKGSFSTLEIQRTEQGDSAMYLCASNPSGTGYNEQFFGPGTRLTVL.